The rows below give T cell receptor beta chains drawn from one sample of a study of cytomegalovirus exposure and HLA in healthy donors. Clones were read by immunoSEQ multiplex PCR, and TCRdb kept only the in-frame ones, dropping some. The sample includes 150,000 or so clones, about 73% of them seen just once. Sequencing was done on a sample of PBMCs. These receptors originate from a middle-aged woman in good health and CMV-seronegative. The CDR3 runs from the conserved cysteine through the conserved F or W. A D gene is named only where the DNA matches it firmly. Not every row has a clone size; where given, it reads once, few, many or a size class.

clone_size cdr3_length j_call v_call d_call cdr3_nt cdr3_aa
NA 15 TRBJ2-5 TRBV27 TRBD2 TGTGCCAGCAGACTGGGACTAGCCCGAGAAGAGACCCAGTACTTC CASRLGLAREETQYF
few 17 TRBJ2-5 TRBV27 TRBD2 TGTGCCAGCAGTTTACTTAGGACTAGCGGGGTTCAAGAGACCCAGTACTTC CASSLLRTSGVQETQYF
NA 15 TRBJ2-1 TRBV11-3 NA TGTGCCAGCAGCTTAGGTCTAGCCTCCTACAATGAGCAGTTCTTC CASSLGLASYNEQFF
NA 13 TRBJ1-1 TRBV14 NA TGTGCCGGCGCAACAGGGTTTAACACTGAAGCTTTCTTT CAGATGFNTEAFF
NA 14 TRBJ2-5 TRBV5-1 NA TGCGCCAGCAGCTTGGGCGGGGTACAAGAGACCCAGTACTTC CASSLGGVQETQYF
NA 16 TRBJ1-1 TRBV19 NA TGTGCCAGTAGTATGGGGGGGCAGGGGAGGAGGACTGAAGCTTTCTTT CASSMGGQGRRTEAFF
NA 14 TRBJ1-5 TRBV5-1 NA TGCGCCAGCAGCTTGCTTGGAGGGGACCAGCCCCAGCATTTT CASSLLGGDQPQHF
NA 15 TRBJ1-4 TRBV28 NA TGTGCCAGCAGTTTCGAAGGGGCGACTAATGAAAAACTGTTTTTT CASSFEGATNEKLFF
few 14 TRBJ1-1 TRBV4-1 NA TGCGCCAGCAGCCGAGCCGGACAGAACACTGAAGCTTTCTTT CASSRAGQNTEAFF
few 17 TRBJ2-1 TRBV19 NA TGTGCCAGTAGTATATCTCCGTCAGCCGCGGTTTACAATGAGCAGTTCTTC CASSISPSAAVYNEQFF
few 14 TRBJ2-7 TRBV5-5 TRBD1 TGTGCCAGCGGCCGACGGACAGGGGGCGACGAGCAGTACTTC CASGRRTGGDEQYF
NA 16 TRBJ1-4 TRBV23-1 NA TGCGCCAGCAGTCAATCTAGGGGGAACCGAAATGAAAAACTGTTTTTT CASSQSRGNRNEKLFF
few 15 TRBJ1-5 TRBV7-2 TRBD1 TGTGCCAGCAGCTTAAGACAGGGGGCTGGACAGCCCCAGCATTTT CASSLRQGAGQPQHF
few 15 TRBJ1-5 TRBV5-6 NA TGTGCCAGCAGCTTGCGCAGGGGACACGGCCAGCCCCAGCATTTT CASSLRRGHGQPQHF
few 14 TRBJ1-2 TRBV2 NA TGTGCCAGCGGACGCTGGGGGGGTAGCTATGGCTACACCTTC CASGRWGGSYGYTF
NA 13 TRBJ2-1 TRBV2 TRBD2 TGTGCCACTGGACTAGCGTCCTACAATGAGCAGTTCTTC CATGLASYNEQFF